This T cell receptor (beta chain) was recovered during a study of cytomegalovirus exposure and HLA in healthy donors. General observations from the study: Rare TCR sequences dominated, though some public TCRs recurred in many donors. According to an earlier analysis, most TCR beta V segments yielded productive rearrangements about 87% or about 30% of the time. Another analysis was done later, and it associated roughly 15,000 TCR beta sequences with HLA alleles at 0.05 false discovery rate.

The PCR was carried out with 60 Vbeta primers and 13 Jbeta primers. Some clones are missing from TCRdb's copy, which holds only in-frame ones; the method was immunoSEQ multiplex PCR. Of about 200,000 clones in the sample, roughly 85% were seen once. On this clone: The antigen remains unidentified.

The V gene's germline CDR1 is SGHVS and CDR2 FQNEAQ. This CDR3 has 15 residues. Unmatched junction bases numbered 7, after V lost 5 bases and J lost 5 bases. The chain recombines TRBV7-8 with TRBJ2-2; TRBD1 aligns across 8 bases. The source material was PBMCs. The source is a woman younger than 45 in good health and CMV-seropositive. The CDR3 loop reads CASSPTTGGTGELFF. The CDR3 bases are TGTGCCAGCAGCCCGACCACAGGGGGTACCGGGGAGCTGTTTTTT.